This TCR beta chain appears in the sequencing data of a study of beta chain features in type 1 diabetes. The overall study: Patients were similar to healthy donors in age and gender (as well as in cell yields).

The V end lost 3 bases, the J end lost 4 bases, and 15 bases lay between the germline ends. CDR3 length: 15 amino acids. The V gene's germline CDR1 is WNHNN and CDR2 SYGVQD (reference sequence). Via the markers CD45RO/CCR7/CD25/CD127/CD95/CD27, stem cell-like memory, regulatory, central memory and naive CD4+ cells were sorted. Expressed TCRB transcripts were sequenced because the entire RNA isolate underwent reverse transcription. Regulatory, naive and central memory T cell samples averaged around 3.6 million reads. Libraries were prepared by immunoSEQ multiplex PCR; TCRdb keeps only in-frame clonotypes and omits some of them. The repertoire holds around 44,000 clones, 65% to 70% seen once, with roughly 2.1% in the top ten. Comment on this clone: The antigen is unknown. The same CDR3 can be traced to other DNA sequences in this sample.

Notes on the study in general: All four CD4+ subsets from Type 1 diabetes patients carried moderately but significantly shorter TCRB CDR3s. Compared with healthy donors, patients appeared to share more similar naive, central memory and regulatory TCRB repertoires.

The sequence was collected from a young woman with type 1 diabetes. Sequencing input: Tregs from blood. This chain links TRBV10-1 with TRBJ2-5, with a possible D match to TRBD1 (6 bases). CDR3 residues: CASSEGGQGGETQYF. The CDR3 DNA is TGCGCCAGCAGTGAAGGGGGACAAGGTGGAGAGACCCAGTACTTC.